This T cell receptor beta chain was obtained from a study of T cells in localized non-small cell lung cancer (TCRdb year 2020). Study-wide context: The study analyzed T cell repertoires of hundreds of early-stage NSCLC patients, comparing tumors and uninvolved tumor-adjacent lungs. The mean age of the NSCLC patients was roughly 70 years, with 130 or so men and about a hundred women. The cohort consisted of about 240 treatment-naive NSCLC patients whose localized lung tumors had been resected. The full study reports these points: Longer overall survival was associated with higher T cell density in blood, whereas shorter survival was associated with higher clonality in adjacent lung. The highest T cell clonality was observed in uninvolved tumor-adjacent lung, where clonality exceeded that of tumor, suggesting that antigenic responses were more focused in uninvolved tumor-adjacent lung. Because multi-region sequencing of the tumors was not done, intratumor heterogeneity could not be ruled out. Because of the exploratory design, TCR variables were selected using unadjusted p-values without false-discovery rate correction. A median of around 60 of the top 100 tumor clones turned up in the paired uninvolved adjacent lung, and some 28 of those clones also ranked among the top 100 of that same adjacent lung.

This clone is labeled medium-sized (0.01 to 0.1%). Its antigen remains unidentified. No much larger clonotype is one base removed from it; base qualities were not supplied. Uninvolved adjacent lung was taken at least 2 cm from the tumor margin and confirmed free of atypia by two independent pathologists. At diagnosis, peripheral blood, uninvolved tumor-adjacent lung and tumor were collected and were preserved as a mix of fresh-frozen and FFPE material. CDR1 and CDR2 (MNHGY, SAAAGT) derive from the germline V gene. The cysteine opens and the phenylalanine closes a CDR3 of 12 amino acids. Only the CDR3 region is kept as DNA, spanning 36 bases read in frame from base 1. V loses 2 bases of germline sequence and J loses 8 bases, and the interval between the two ends is 7 bases. TCR beta CDR3 regions were sequenced from DNA using the immunoSEQ Assay. On the study's bioinformatics: T cell density was computed as TCR beta template counts normalized to usable DNA estimated by amplifying housekeeping genes. The preseqR package was used to estimate richness by extrapolating to 400,000 templates for PBMC samples and to 120,000 templates for tissue samples. Clonality was defined by subtracting Pielou's evenness from one. Tissue-enriched TCRs were identified through differential abundance testing performed on productive amino-acid clonotypes, with a minimum total count of 5 and an alpha of 0.1. The Jaccard Index and the Morisita Overlap Index were used to measure repertoire overlap between compartments. TCR beta CDR3s were clustered by GLIPH together with public tetramer-defined viral CDR3s, and at least three viral sequences plus V-gene enrichment were required for viral motifs. TCRdb holds this immuneACCESS table with in-frame rearrangements only. Some clones are missing; in checked studies, unresolved V genes explain under half, and the rest has no known cause. Clone size and the V and J calls come from that table; the DNA yielded D and trimming. Present in this sample are over a thousand clones, over 15% of which were seen just once. The ten top clones hold about 18% of the sample.

Source: normal lung tissue next to the tumor, taken before any cancer treatment. Rearrangement joined TRBV6-8 to TRBJ2-1; the D gene lacks a confident call. The TCR sequence derives from a male donor aged 60 or older with stage I squamous cell lung carcinoma. The bases are TGTGCCAGCAGTTACATGAGTGATGAGCAGTTCTTC. Its protein is CASSYMSDEQFF.